This T cell receptor beta chain is from a study of regulatory T cells in long-lasting Graves disease. Arm-PCR of CDR3 regions and iRepertoire HTBI primers were used to build TCR beta libraries. TCRdb recomputed calls from the multiplex PCR reads with MiXCR, one row per CDR3 protein. The profile shows approximately 400,000 distinct CDR3 sequences, 20% of them singletons. The time point is: persistent/refractory GD, antithyroid drugs over 5 years with positive TRAb. The TCR library was made from RNA that had been extracted from PBMCs in TRIzol. The germline CDR1 and CDR2 sequences are SGHVS and FQNEAQ. The length of the CDR3 is 16 residues. Trimming stripped 5 bases from V and 0 bases from J, with 16 bases between.

This chain joins TRBV7-8 and TRBJ1-2; a possible D gene is TRBD1 (5 bases). Sequenced here: peripheral blood mononuclear cells (PBMCs), sampled when the disease was refractory, from a patient treated with antithyroid drugs. The TCR was taken from a female donor with Graves disease. This CDR3 is CASSGGSGTTNYGYTF. The CDR3 coding sequence is TGTGCCAGCAGCGGAGGCTCAGGGACTACTAACTATGGCTACACCTTC.